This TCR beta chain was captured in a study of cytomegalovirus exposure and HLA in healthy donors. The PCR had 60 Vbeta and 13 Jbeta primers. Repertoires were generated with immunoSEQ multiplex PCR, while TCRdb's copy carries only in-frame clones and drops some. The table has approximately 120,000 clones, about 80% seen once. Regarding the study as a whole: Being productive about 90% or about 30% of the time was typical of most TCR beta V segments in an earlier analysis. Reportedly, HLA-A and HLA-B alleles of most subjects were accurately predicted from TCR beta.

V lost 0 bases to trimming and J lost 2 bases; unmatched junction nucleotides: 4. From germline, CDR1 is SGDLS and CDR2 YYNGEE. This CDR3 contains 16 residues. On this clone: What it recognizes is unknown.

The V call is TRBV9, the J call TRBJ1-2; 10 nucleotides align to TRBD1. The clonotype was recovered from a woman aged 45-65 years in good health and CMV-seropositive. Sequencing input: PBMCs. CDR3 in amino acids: CASSVGPGQGNYGYTF. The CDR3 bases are TGTGCCAGCAGCGTAGGTCCGGGACAGGGGAACTATGGCTACACCTTC. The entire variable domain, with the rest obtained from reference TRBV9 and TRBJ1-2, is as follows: DSGVTQTPKHLITATGQRVTLRCSPRSGDLSVYWYQQSLDQGLQFLIQYYNGEERAKGNILERFSAQQFPDLHSELNLSSLELGDSALYFCASSVGPGQGNYGYTFGSGTRLTVV.